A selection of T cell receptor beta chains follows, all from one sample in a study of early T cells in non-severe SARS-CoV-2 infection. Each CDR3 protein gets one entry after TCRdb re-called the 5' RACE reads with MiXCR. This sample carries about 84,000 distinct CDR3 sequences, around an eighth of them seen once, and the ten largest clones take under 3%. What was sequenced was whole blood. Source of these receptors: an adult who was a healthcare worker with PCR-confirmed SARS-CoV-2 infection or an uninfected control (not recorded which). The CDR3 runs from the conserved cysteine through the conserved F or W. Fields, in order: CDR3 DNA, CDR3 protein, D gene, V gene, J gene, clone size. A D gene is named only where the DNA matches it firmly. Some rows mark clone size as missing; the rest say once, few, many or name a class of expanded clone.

cdr3_nt: TGTGCCAGCAGCGGGGGGGAAAGAGACGAAAAACTGTTTTTT; cdr3_aa: CASSGGERDEKLFF; d_call: -; v_call: TRBV28; j_call: TRBJ1-4; clone_size: -
cdr3_nt: TGTGCCAGCAGCCAAGTGGTCGAGGTAGGACAGTTCTTC; cdr3_aa: CASSQVVEVGQFF; d_call: -; v_call: TRBV3-1; j_call: TRBJ2-1; clone_size: -
cdr3_nt: TGTGCCACCAGCAGAGATGGAGGCGGGGACACAGATACGCAGTATTTT; cdr3_aa: CATSRDGGGDTDTQYF; d_call: -; v_call: TRBV15; j_call: TRBJ2-3; clone_size: -
cdr3_nt: TGCGCCAGCAGCGCGTGGGACAGTGACACTGAAGCTTTCTTT; cdr3_aa: CASSAWDSDTEAFF; d_call: TRBD1; v_call: TRBV5-1; j_call: TRBJ1-1; clone_size: many
cdr3_nt: TGTGCCAGCTCAGAAAACTCTGGGGCCAACGTCCTGACTTTC; cdr3_aa: CASSENSGANVLTF; d_call: -; v_call: TRBV18; j_call: TRBJ2-6; clone_size: many
cdr3_nt: TGTGCCAGCACCATGGGGGGAAGGGCAGATACGCAGTATTTT; cdr3_aa: CASTMGGRADTQYF; d_call: -; v_call: TRBV3-1; j_call: TRBJ2-3; clone_size: -
cdr3_nt: TGTGCCAGCAGCTGGGACAGGGGGCGGATAGCTTTCTTT; cdr3_aa: CASSWDRGRIAFF; d_call: TRBD1; v_call: TRBV7-8; j_call: TRBJ1-1; clone_size: few
cdr3_nt: TGTGCCAGTAGTATGGGAGGGGTAAGCAATCAGCCCCAGCATTTT; cdr3_aa: CASSMGGVSNQPQHF; d_call: -; v_call: TRBV19; j_call: TRBJ1-5; clone_size: few
cdr3_nt: TGCGCCAGCAGCCCGAGCTTTGGGGACACTGAAGCTTTCTTT; cdr3_aa: CASSPSFGDTEAFF; d_call: -; v_call: TRBV5-1; j_call: TRBJ1-1; clone_size: many
cdr3_nt: TGTGCCAGCAGTTTATTGCTAGACTCTGGAAACACCATATATTTT; cdr3_aa: CASSLLLDSGNTIYF; d_call: -; v_call: TRBV12-3/TRBV12-4; j_call: TRBJ1-3; clone_size: few
cdr3_nt: TGTGCCACCAGTGAATCCTACGCTAACCGGGCCGCCGATGGCTACACCTTC; cdr3_aa: CATSESYANRAADGYTF; d_call: -; v_call: TRBV24-1; j_call: TRBJ1-2; clone_size: many
cdr3_nt: TGTGCCAGCAGCTCCGCCCGGTACCAAGAGACCCAGTACTTC; cdr3_aa: CASSSARYQETQYF; d_call: -; v_call: TRBV7-2; j_call: TRBJ2-5; clone_size: -
cdr3_nt: TGTGCCAGCAGTTTAAGGACCACCAATGAGCAGTTCTTC; cdr3_aa: CASSLRTTNEQFF; d_call: -; v_call: TRBV12-3/TRBV12-4; j_call: TRBJ2-1; clone_size: many
cdr3_nt: TGTGCCAGCAGCTCGGCGAGTCCATCTGGGGCCAACGTCCTGACTTTC; cdr3_aa: CASSSASPSGANVLTF; d_call: -; v_call: TRBV6-5; j_call: TRBJ2-6; clone_size: many
cdr3_nt: TGTGCCAGCAGCCAAGAACCTAGCGGGAGGTTGGCCGGGGAGCTGTTTTTT; cdr3_aa: CASSQEPSGRLAGELFF; d_call: TRBD2; v_call: TRBV3-1; j_call: TRBJ2-2; clone_size: few
cdr3_nt: TGTGCCAGCGGGTTTGAGACTAGCTTATTAGATACGCAGTATTTT; cdr3_aa: CASGFETSLLDTQYF; d_call: TRBD2; v_call: TRBV28; j_call: TRBJ2-3; clone_size: -
cdr3_nt: TGTGCCAGTAGTGTGGGACCTTGGAATGAGCAGTTCTTC; cdr3_aa: CASSVGPWNEQFF; d_call: -; v_call: TRBV19; j_call: TRBJ2-1; clone_size: -
cdr3_nt: TGTGCTAGTGGTTTGGGGACTGCTAAGTCGAGCAATCAGCCCCAGCATTTT; cdr3_aa: CASGLGTAKSSNQPQHF; d_call: -; v_call: TRBV12-5; j_call: TRBJ1-5; clone_size: few
cdr3_nt: TGTGCCAGCCGGGACAGGGGCCCGAACACCGGGGAGCTGTTTTTT; cdr3_aa: CASRDRGPNTGELFF; d_call: TRBD1; v_call: TRBV12-3/TRBV12-4; j_call: TRBJ2-2; clone_size: many
cdr3_nt: TGTGCCATCAGCCCGATGCTTGGCGAGCAGTTCTTC; cdr3_aa: CAISPMLGEQFF; d_call: -; v_call: TRBV10-3; j_call: TRBJ2-1; clone_size: -
cdr3_nt: TGCAGTGTTAATCGACCGTCCGGCTATGGCTACACCTTC; cdr3_aa: CSVNRPSGYGYTF; d_call: -; v_call: TRBV20-1; j_call: TRBJ1-2; clone_size: few
cdr3_nt: TGTGCCAGCAAGGAGGGGGGGAACGAGCAGTACTTC; cdr3_aa: CASKEGGNEQYF; d_call: -; v_call: TRBV2; j_call: TRBJ2-7; clone_size: many
cdr3_nt: TGTGCCAGCAGTTTCTGGGAGACTGGGGAGACTGAAGCTTTCTTT; cdr3_aa: CASSFWETGETEAFF; d_call: -; v_call: TRBV28; j_call: TRBJ1-1; clone_size: few
cdr3_nt: TGTGCCAGTAGTGAAAGGAGGGATACGCAGTATTTT; cdr3_aa: CASSERRDTQYF; d_call: -; v_call: TRBV19; j_call: TRBJ2-3; clone_size: -